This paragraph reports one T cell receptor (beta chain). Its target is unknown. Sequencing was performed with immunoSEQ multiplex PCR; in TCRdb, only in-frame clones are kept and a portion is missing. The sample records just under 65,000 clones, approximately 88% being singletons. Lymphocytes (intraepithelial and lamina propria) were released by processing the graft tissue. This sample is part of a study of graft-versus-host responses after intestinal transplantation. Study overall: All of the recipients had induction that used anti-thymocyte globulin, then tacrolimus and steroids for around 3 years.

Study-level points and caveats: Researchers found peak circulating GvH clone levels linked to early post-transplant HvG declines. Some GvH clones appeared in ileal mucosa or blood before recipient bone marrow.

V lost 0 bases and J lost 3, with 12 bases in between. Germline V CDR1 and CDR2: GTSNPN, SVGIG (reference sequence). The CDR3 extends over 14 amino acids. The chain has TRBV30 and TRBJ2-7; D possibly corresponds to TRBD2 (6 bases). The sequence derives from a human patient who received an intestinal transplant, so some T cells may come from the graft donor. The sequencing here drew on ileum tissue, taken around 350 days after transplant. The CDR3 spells CAWSVWPGGYEQYF. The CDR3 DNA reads TGTGCCTGGAGTGTATGGCCCGGGGGCTACGAGCAGTACTTC.